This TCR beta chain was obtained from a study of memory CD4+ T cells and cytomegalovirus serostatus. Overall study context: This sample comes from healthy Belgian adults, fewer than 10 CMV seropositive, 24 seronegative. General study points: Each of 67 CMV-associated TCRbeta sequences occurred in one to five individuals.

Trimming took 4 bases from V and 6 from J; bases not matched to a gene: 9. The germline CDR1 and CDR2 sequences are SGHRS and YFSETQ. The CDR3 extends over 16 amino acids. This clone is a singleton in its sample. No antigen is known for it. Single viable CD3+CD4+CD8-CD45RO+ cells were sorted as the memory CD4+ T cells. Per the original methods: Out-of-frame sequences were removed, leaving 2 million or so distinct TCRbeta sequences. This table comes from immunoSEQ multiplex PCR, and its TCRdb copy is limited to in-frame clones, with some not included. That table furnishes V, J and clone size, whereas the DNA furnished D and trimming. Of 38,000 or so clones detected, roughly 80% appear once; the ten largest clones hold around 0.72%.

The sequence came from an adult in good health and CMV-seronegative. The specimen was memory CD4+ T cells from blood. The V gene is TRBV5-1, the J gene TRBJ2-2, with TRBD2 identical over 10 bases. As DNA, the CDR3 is TGCGCCAGCAGCCCTTACGGGACTAGCGCGGCCGGGGAGCTGTTTTTT. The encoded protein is CASSPYGTSAAGELFF.